This is a list of T cell receptor beta chains from one sample in a study of blood T cells in healthy people across ages. TCRdb processed the 5' RACE reads anew with MiXCR; each CDR3 protein has one entry. The profile shows about 1.6 million distinct CDR3 sequences, about 31% of them singletons. Sequences were obtained from blood. Receptors were obtained from a woman aged 25 to 39 in good health. The CDR3 runs from the conserved cysteine through the conserved F or W. A D gene is named only where the DNA matches it firmly. Expanded clones get a size class; other rows say once, few or many, or leave the size out.

TRBV7-9	.	TRBJ1-4	.	16	TGTGCCAGCAGCTTAGCGCGGGGTGCAACTAATGAAAAACTGTTTTTT	CASSLARGATNEKLFF
TRBV7-9	.	TRBJ2-7	TRBD1	16	TGTGCCAGCAGCGGCCCGGGACAGGGGACAGAATACGAGCAGTACTTC	CASSGPGQGTEYEQYF
TRBV7-9	.	TRBJ1-4	TRBD1	15	TGTGCCAGCAGCCCCAGACAGGGGCTCGATGAAAAACTGTTTTTT	CASSPRQGLDEKLFF
TRBV3-1	few	TRBJ2-1	TRBD2	18	TGTGCCAGCAGCCGAGTAACCCCGGGGGCTAGCGGGAGGGTTGAGCAGTTCTTC	CASSRVTPGASGRVEQFF
TRBV10-3	few	TRBJ2-5	.	11	TGTGCCATCAGTGAGGGGGGGACCCAGTACTTC	CAISEGGTQYF
TRBV5-6	.	TRBJ1-2	.	16	TGTGCCAGCAGCCCCGGGGACCTTCCCCGCGGTTATGGCTACACCTTC	CASSPGDLPRGYGYTF
TRBV6-5	.	TRBJ1-2	TRBD1	14	TGTGCCAGCAGCCGCGGGACAGGGGCCTATGGCTACACCTTC	CASSRGTGAYGYTF
TRBV20-1	few	TRBJ1-2	.	18	TGCAGTGCCCCGAAGTGGGACACCGACCTTAACACCCTCTATGGCTACACCTTC	CSAPKWDTDLNTLYGYTF
TRBV6-5	many	TRBJ2-3	.	15	TGTGCCAGCAGTTTCCGACATACTAGCACAGATACGCAGTATTTT	CASSFRHTSTDTQYF
TRBV29-1	.	TRBJ1-3	.	13	TGCAGCGGCCCCCTGTCCTCTGGAAACACCATATATTTT	CSGPLSSGNTIYF
TRBV5-1	.	TRBJ2-5	TRBD2	18	TGCGCCAGCAGCTTGGGGAGGCTAGCGGGAGCTGGGCAAGAGACCCAGTACTTC	CASSLGRLAGAGQETQYF
TRBV28	few	TRBJ2-3	TRBD2	17	TGTGCCAGCAGTTTAACAGCGGGGCTAGCGGGAGCAGATACGCAGTATTTT	CASSLTAGLAGADTQYF
TRBV10-1	.	TRBJ2-3	.	16	TGCGCCAGCAGTGACCAGCAGGACCCCTTCACAGATACGCAGTATTTT	CASSDQQDPFTDTQYF
TRBV5-6	.	TRBJ2-7	.	14	TGTGCCAGCAGCTCGGGACTCCCTTACAATGAGCAGTACTTC	CASSSGLPYNEQYF
TRBV15	many	TRBJ2-5	TRBD2	18	TGTGCCACCAGCAGAGATCGTAGCGGGGGGCCCTTACAAGAGACCCAGTACTTC	CATSRDRSGGPLQETQYF
TRBV20-1	.	TRBJ2-7	.	17	TGCAGTGCTAGAGACCCGCAGGTTCTGGGCCCAATCTACGAGCAGTACTTC	CSARDPQVLGPIYEQYF
TRBV10-3	.	TRBJ2-1	TRBD2	16	TGTGCCATCAGTGAGGGGACTAGCGGGCCTTACAATGAGCAGTTCTTC	CAISEGTSGPYNEQFF
TRBV20-1	few	TRBJ2-1	.	14	TGCAGTGCTATCCCCGGGACCGCCGGCGATGAGCAGTTCTTC	CSAIPGTAGDEQFF
TRBV10-3	once	TRBJ1-2	.	15	TGTGCCATCAGCAGAGTGCTAGACAGTAACTGTGGCTACACCTTC	CAISRVLDSNCGYTF
TRBV6-2/TRBV6-3	.	TRBJ1-5	TRBD1	17	TGTGCCACCCGGGGGGAAACAGGGGCGATAATCAATCAGCCCCAGCATTTT	CATRGETGAIINQPQHF
TRBV20-1	.	TRBJ2-7	.	17	TGCAGTGCTAGAGCTACGACCGGGACATCCACCTCCTACGAGCAGTACTTC	CSARATTGTSTSYEQYF
TRBV12-3/TRBV12-4	.	TRBJ2-7	TRBD1	16	TGTGCCAGCAGCCACTTCCGGGACAGGGGGCCCTACGAGCAGTACTTC	CASSHFRDRGPYEQYF
TRBV6-6	few	TRBJ2-7	.	13	TGTGCTTCGGGGGGCAGGGACGTCTACGAGCAGTACTTC	CASGGRDVYEQYF
TRBV20-1	few	TRBJ1-4	.	14	TGCAGTGCCGCCCCCGGGACACCTCATGAAAAACTGTTTTTT	CSAAPGTPHEKLFF
TRBV7-9	.	TRBJ2-3	.	15	TGTGCCAGCAGCTTAGTTGGGGGATTGGCAGATACGCAGTATTTT	CASSLVGGLADTQYF
TRBV7-2	few	TRBJ1-1	.	13	TGTGCCAGCAGCACCTACGGGAACACTGAAGCTTTCTTT	CASSTYGNTEAFF
TRBV11-2	few	TRBJ2-5	TRBD2	17	TGTGCCAGCAGCTTAGAAGTATTAGCGGGGGTTCGGGAGACCCAGTACTTC	CASSLEVLAGVRETQYF
TRBV3-1	many	TRBJ2-7	.	18	TGTGCCAGCAGTCCAAGAGTTGGAGGAGGGACGAGGGACTACGAGCAGTACTTC	CASSPRVGGGTRDYEQYF
TRBV5-1	.	TRBJ2-1	TRBD2	16	TGCGCCAGCAGCTTGGGCGGGACTAGCGGGATTCATGAGCAGTTCTTC	CASSLGGTSGIHEQFF
TRBV23-1	.	TRBJ1-4	.	15	TGCGCCAGCAGTCAATCGCCCGGGGCAGGTGAAAAACTGTTTTTT	CASSQSPGAGEKLFF
TRBV20-1	few	TRBJ2-1	.	15	TGCAGTGCTGCCCCCCCCGGAGGCTCCTACAATGAGCAGTTCTTC	CSAAPPGGSYNEQFF
TRBV7-2	.	TRBJ2-1	.	12	TGTGCCTGCAGCCAGAGGGGATTGGAGCAGTTCTTC	CACSQRGLEQFF
TRBV5-1	.	TRBJ1-2	.	13	TGCGCCAGCAGCACGGGCGGGGCTCGGGGCTACACCTTC	CASSTGGARGYTF
TRBV9	few	TRBJ2-1	.	15	TGTGCCAGCAGCGTAGGGGCAGGGCTCATAAATGAGCAGTTCTTC	CASSVGAGLINEQFF
TRBV3-1	once	TRBJ1-1	.	19	TGTGCCAGCAGCCAAGATCCCTTATCAGGGGCCGGCATGAACACTGAAGCTTTCTTT	CASSQDPLSGAGMNTEAFF
TRBV28	.	TRBJ1-5	TRBD1	14	TGTGCCAGCAGTCTAGACAGGGGACGGGGGCCCCAGCATTTT	CASSLDRGRGPQHF
TRBV3-1	few	TRBJ2-1	.	14	TGTGCCAGCAGCCAAGAAGCGTTGGACAATGAGCAGTTCTTC	CASSQEALDNEQFF
TRBV27	few	TRBJ2-6	.	16	TGTGCCAGCAATCCCCGTGGAGGGGCTGGGGCCAACGTCCTGACTTTC	CASNPRGGAGANVLTF
TRBV7-3	.	TRBJ1-1	TRBD1	16	TGTGCCAGCAGCTTAACAGCGACAGGGGGCGGCACTGAAGCTTTCTTT	CASSLTATGGGTEAFF
TRBV12-3/TRBV12-4	.	TRBJ2-1	TRBD2	15	TGTGCCAGCAGTCCTTTGGCGGGAGGGTTCGGTGAGCAGTTCTTC	CASSPLAGGFGEQFF
TRBV28	many	TRBJ2-7	.	14	TGTGCCAGCAGCTTGTCTGGGGGGCTATACGAGCAGTACTTC	CASSLSGGLYEQYF
TRBV3-1	few	TRBJ1-4	.	14	TGTGCCAGCAGCCAAGACAGGGCTCCTGAAAAACTGTTTTTT	CASSQDRAPEKLFF
TRBV9	few	TRBJ2-3	.	15	TGTGCCAGCAGCCCGACGGACGGCCGGGATACTGCGCAGTATTTT	CASSPTDGRDTAQYF
TRBV29-1	.	TRBJ2-2	TRBD1	15	TGCAGCGTTGAAAGACAGGGGGTGAACACCGGGGAGCTGTTTTTT	CSVERQGVNTGELFF
TRBV20-1	.	TRBJ2-5	TRBD2	17	TGCAGTGCTAGACCTGCCCAACTAGCGGGAATATATGAGACCCAGTACTTC	CSARPAQLAGIYETQYF
TRBV6-1	many	TRBJ2-7	.	12	TGTGCCAGCAGTGAGCGGGCTGGCGAGCAGTACTTC	CASSERAGEQYF
TRBV20-1	.	TRBJ1-2	.	14	TGCAGTGCACAGTCGGGGGGCCCACCCTATGGCTACACCTTC	CSAQSGGPPYGYTF
TRBV7-2	.	TRBJ1-1	TRBD1	18	TGTGCCGGCAGCTTAGTATGGGCCCTCAGGGGGCGCGGGACTGAAGCTTTCTTT	CAGSLVWALRGRGTEAFF
TRBV11-2	.	TRBJ2-7	TRBD1	14	TGTGCCAGCAGCCCCCGGGGACAGTTCTACGAGCAGTACTTC	CASSPRGQFYEQYF
TRBV4-1	few	TRBJ2-7	TRBD1	15	TGCGCCAGCAGCCGCCGCCAGGGACAGCTCTACGAGCAGTACTTC	CASSRRQGQLYEQYF
TRBV20-1	.	TRBJ2-7	.	11	TGCAGTGCTAGGTACAAATACGAGCAGTACTTC	CSARYKYEQYF
TRBV9	.	TRBJ2-3	.	15	TGTGCCAGCAGCGGAGGGGGTAGGAGCACAGATACGCAGTATTTT	CASSGGGRSTDTQYF
TRBV12-3/TRBV12-4	.	TRBJ2-1	TRBD2	14	TGTGCCAGCACCTATCGGGGGGGGTATAGTGAGCAGTTCTTC	CASTYRGGYSEQFF
TRBV18	.	TRBJ2-5	.	13	TGTGCCAGCTCACCTTGGCAGCAAGAGACCCAGTACTTC	CASSPWQQETQYF
TRBV3-1	.	TRBJ2-5	.	16	TGTGCCAGCAGCCAACTAATAGACGCCGGTAAGGAGACCCAGTACTTC	CASSQLIDAGKETQYF